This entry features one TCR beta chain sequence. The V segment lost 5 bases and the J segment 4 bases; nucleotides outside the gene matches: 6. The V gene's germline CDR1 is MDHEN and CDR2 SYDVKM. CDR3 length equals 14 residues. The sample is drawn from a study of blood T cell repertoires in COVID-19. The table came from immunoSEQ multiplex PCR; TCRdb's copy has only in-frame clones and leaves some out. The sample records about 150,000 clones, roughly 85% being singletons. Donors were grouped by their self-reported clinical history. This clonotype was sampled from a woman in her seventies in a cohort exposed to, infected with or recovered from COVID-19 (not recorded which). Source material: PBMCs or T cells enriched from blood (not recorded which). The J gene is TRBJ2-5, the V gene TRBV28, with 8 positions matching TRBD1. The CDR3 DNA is TGTGCCAGCAGTGCGCCCAGGGGGCGAGAGACCCAGTACTTC. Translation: CASSAPRGRETQYF.